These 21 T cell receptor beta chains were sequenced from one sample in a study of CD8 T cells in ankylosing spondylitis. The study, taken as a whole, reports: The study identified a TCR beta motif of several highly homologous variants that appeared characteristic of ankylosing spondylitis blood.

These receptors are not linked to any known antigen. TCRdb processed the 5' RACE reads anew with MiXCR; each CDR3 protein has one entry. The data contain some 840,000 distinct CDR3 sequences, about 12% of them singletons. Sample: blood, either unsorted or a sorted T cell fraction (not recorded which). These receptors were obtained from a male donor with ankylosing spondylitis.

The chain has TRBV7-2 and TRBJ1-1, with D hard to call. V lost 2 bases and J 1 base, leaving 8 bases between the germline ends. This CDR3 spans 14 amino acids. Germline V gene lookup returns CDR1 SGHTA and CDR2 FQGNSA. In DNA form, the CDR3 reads TGTGCCAGCAGCTTATCGGTCAGGAACACTGAAGCTTTCTTT. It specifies CASSLSVRNTEAFF.

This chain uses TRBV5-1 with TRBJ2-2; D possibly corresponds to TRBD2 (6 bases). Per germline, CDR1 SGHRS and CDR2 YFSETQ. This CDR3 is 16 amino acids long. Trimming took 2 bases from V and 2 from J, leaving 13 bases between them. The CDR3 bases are TGCGCCAGCAGCTTTGTCGGGAGCTCAAACACCGGGGAGCTGTTTTTT. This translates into CASSFVGSSNTGELFF.

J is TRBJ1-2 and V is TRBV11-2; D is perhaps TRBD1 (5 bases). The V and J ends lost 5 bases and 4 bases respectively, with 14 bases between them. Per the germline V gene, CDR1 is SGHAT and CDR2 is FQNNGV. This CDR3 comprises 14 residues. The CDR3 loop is CASSGIRVPYGYTF. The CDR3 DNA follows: TGTGCCAGCAGCGGCATCAGGGTGCCCTATGGCTACACCTTC.

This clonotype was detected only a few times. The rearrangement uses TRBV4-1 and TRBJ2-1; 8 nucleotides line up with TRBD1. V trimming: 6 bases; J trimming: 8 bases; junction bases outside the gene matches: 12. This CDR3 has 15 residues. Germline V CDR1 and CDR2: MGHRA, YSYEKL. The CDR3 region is CASRYRQGQYDEQFF. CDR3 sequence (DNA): TGCGCCAGCAGGTATCGACAGGGGCAGTACGATGAGCAGTTCTTC.

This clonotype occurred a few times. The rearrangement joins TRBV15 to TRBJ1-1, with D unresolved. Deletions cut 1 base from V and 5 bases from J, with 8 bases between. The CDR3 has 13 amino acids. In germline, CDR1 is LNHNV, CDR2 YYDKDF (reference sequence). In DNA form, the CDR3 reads TGTGCCACCAGCAGAGCTACTCCGACTGAAGCTTTCTTT. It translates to CATSRATPTEAFF.

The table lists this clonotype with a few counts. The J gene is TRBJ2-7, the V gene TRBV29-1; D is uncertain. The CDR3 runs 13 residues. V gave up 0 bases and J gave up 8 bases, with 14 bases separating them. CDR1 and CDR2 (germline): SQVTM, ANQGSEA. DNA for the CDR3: TGCAGCGTTGAAGATCACGGACCAGAAAAGCAGTACTTC. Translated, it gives CSVEDHGPEKQYF.

The CDR3 DNA reads as TGCAGTGCTAGCAGCTCAGGGCCCGATACGCAGTATTTT. Amino acid sequence: CSASSSGPDTQYF. The rearrangement links TRBV20-1 to TRBJ2-3, with D perhaps matching TRBD1 (5 bases). Germline assignment: CDR1 DFQATT and CDR2 SNEGSKA (reference sequence). The V end lost 3 bases, the J end lost 6 bases, and 13 bases lay between the germline ends. The CDR3 length is 13 residues.

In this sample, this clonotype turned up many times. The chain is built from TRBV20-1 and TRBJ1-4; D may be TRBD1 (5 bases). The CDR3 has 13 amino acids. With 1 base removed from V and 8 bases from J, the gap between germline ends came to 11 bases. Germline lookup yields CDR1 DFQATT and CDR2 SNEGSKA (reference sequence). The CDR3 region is CSARGDGAEKLFF. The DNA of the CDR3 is TGCAGTGCTAGAGGAGACGGGGCAGAAAAACTGTTTTTT.

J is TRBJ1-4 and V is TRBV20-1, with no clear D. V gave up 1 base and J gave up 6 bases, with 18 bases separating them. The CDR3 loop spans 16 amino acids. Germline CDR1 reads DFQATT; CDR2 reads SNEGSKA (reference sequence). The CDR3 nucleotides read TGCAGTGCTAGAGTCTTCGAGCTTCCGGGTGATGAAAAACTGTTTTTT. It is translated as CSARVFELPGDEKLFF.

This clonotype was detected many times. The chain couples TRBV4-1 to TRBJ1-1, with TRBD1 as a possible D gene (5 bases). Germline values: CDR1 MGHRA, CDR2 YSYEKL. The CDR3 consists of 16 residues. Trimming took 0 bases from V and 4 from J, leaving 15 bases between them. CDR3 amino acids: CASSQDRGVEATEAFF. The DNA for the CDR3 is TGCGCCAGCAGCCAAGATCGGGGGGTTGAGGCCACTGAAGCTTTCTTT.

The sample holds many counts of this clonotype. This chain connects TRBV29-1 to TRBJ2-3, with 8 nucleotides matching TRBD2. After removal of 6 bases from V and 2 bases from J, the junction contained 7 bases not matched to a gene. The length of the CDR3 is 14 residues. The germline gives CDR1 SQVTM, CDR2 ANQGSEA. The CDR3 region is CSVTSGSTTDTQYF. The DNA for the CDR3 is TGCAGCGTCACTAGCGGATCTACCACAGATACGCAGTATTTT.

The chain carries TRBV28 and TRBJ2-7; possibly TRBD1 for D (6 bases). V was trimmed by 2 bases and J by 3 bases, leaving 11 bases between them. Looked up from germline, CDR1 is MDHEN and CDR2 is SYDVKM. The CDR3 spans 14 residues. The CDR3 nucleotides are TGTGCCAGCAGTTTAGCCGAGACAGGCTACGAGCAGTACTTC. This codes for CASSLAETGYEQYF.

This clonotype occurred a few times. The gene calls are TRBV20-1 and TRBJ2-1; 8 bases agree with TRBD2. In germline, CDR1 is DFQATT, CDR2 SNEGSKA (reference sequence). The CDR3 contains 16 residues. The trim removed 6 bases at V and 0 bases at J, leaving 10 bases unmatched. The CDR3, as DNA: TGCAGTGCCTGCCAAGGTAGCGGGATCTCCTACAATGAGCAGTTCTTC. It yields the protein CSACQGSGISYNEQFF.

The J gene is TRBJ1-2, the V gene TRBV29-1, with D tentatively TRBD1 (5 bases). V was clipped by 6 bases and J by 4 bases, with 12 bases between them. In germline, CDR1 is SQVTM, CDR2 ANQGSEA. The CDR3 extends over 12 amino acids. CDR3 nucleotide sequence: TGCAGCGTAGCAGGGTGGGTCTATGGCTACACCTTC. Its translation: CSVAGWVYGYTF.

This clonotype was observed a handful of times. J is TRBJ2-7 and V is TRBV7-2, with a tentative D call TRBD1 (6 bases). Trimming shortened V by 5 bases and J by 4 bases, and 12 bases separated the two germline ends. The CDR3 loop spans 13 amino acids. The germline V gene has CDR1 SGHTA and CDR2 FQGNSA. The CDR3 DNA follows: TGTGCCAGCAGCCAGGGGCCGTATTACGAGCAGTACTTC. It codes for CASSQGPYYEQYF. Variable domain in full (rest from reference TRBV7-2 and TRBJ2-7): GAGVSQSPSNKVTEKGKDVELRCDPISGHTALYWYRQSLGQGLEFLIYFQGNSAPDKSGLPSDRFSAERTGGSVSTLTIQRTQQEDSAVYLCASSQGPYYEQYFGPGTRLTVT.

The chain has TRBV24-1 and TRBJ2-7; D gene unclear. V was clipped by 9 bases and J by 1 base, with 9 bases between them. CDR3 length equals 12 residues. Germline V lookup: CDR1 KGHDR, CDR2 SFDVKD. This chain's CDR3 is CATEDGSYEQYF. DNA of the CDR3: TGTGCCACCGAGGACGGATCCTACGAGCAGTACTTC.

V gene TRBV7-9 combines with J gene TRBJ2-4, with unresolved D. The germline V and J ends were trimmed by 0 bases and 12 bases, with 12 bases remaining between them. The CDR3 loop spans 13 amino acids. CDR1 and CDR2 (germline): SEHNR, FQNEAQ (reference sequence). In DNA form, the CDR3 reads TGTGCCAGCAGCTTAGCGGGCTCCGAGGCTCAGTACTTC. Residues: CASSLAGSEAQYF.

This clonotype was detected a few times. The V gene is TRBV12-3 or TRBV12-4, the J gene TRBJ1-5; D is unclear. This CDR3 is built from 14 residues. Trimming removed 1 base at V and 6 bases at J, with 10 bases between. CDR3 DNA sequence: TGTGCCAGCAGTTTAGTTGGAGGGTTTCAGCCCCAGCATTTT. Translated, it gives CASSLVGGFQPQHF.

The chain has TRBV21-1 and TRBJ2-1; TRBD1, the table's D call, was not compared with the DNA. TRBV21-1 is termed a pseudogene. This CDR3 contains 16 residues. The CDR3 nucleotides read TGTGCCAGCAGCACCAGGACAGGGGGGTCCTACAATGAGCAGTTCTTC. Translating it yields CASSTRTGGSYNEQFF.

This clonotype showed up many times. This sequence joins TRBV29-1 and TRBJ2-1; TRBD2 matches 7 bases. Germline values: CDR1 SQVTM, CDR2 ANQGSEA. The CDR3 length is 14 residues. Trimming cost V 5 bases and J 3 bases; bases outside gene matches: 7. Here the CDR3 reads CSVWGGGNYNEQFF. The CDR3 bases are TGCAGCGTTTGGGGGGGAGGTAACTACAATGAGCAGTTCTTC.

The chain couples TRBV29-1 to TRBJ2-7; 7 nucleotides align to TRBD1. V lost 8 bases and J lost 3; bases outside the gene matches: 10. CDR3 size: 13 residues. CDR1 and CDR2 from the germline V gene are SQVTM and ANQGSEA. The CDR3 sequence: CSYKGQAVYEQYF. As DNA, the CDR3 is TGCAGCTACAAAGGACAGGCGGTCTACGAGCAGTACTTC.